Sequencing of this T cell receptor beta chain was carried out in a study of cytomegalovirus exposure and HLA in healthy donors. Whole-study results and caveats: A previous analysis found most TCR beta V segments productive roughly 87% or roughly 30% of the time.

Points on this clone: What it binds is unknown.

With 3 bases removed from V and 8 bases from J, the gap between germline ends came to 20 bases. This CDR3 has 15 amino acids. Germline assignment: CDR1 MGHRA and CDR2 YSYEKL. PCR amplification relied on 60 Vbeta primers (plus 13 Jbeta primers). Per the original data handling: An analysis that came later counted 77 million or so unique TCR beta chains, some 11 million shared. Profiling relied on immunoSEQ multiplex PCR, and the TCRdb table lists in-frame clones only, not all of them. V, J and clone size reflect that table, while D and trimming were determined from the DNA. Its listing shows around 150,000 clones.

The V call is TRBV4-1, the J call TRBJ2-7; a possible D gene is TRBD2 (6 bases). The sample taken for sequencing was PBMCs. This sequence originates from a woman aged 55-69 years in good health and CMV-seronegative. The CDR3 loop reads CASSQRDGPLSKQYF. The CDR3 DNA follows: TGCGCCAGCAGCCAGCGGGACGGCCCCTTATCCAAGCAGTACTTC.